This T cell receptor beta chain was captured by sequencing in a study of cytomegalovirus exposure and HLA in healthy donors. The PCR had 60 Vbeta and 13 Jbeta primers. Sequenced by immunoSEQ multiplex PCR; TCRdb stores in-frame clones only, minus some. The repertoire holds some 35,000 clones, 60% to 80% seen once, with approximately 7% in the top ten. This TCR derives from a young man in good health and CMV-seronegative. The sample taken for sequencing was PBMCs.

The CDR3 region is CASSSDRVYGYTF. The CDR3 DNA reads TGTGCCAGCAGTTCGGACAGGGTTTATGGCTACACCTTC. V and J are TRBV6-5 and TRBJ1-2; 8 nucleotides align to TRBD1. This CDR3 spans 13 amino acids. Looked up from germline, CDR1 is MNHEY and CDR2 is SVGAGI. The J segment lost 5 bases and the V segment lost 4 bases, leaving 3 bases of the junction unmatched.